The clone carrying this TCR beta chain was recorded many times. The sample comes from a study of regulatory T cells in long-lasting Graves disease. The V gene lost 8 bases and the J gene lost 10 bases, with 11 bases spanning the gap. CDR1 MDHEN and CDR2 SYDVKM come from the germline V gene. The CDR3 totals 10 residues. Arm-PCR of CDR3 regions and iRepertoire HTBI primers were the basis on which TCR beta libraries were built. TCRdb passed the multiplex PCR reads through MiXCR, listing each CDR3 protein once. The sample consists of around 480,000 distinct CDR3 sequences, about 16% of them appearing once. Time point: newly diagnosed GD, antithyroid drugs for less than 3 months. RNA extracted from PBMCs served as the sequencing template. These data were also reused for a study on T cells in Graves' hyperthyroidism and ophthalmopathy.

The sequence was collected from a middle-aged woman with Graves disease. The source material was peripheral blood mononuclear cells (PBMCs), sampled at new diagnosis, from a patient treated with antithyroid drugs. V usage is TRBV28 and J usage is TRBJ1-2; D not resolved. The CDR3, as DNA: TGTGCCAGCCAAGACCGCGACTACACCTTC. Amino acids: CASQDRDYTF.